This T cell receptor (beta chain) was recovered during a study of PD-1 blockade in classical Hodgkin lymphoma. Method: immunoSEQ multiplex PCR; TCRdb's copy keeps in-frame clones and lacks some. The sample has 14,000 to 15,000 clones, approximately 58% seen once. About this clone itself: Its specificity is not known.

The V gene end was trimmed by 5 bases and the J gene end by 6 bases; junction bases not matched to a gene: 9. The CDR3 covers 16 residues. Per the germline V gene, CDR1 is MDHEN and CDR2 is SYDVKM. General study points: Lower baseline TCR diversity was reported for newly diagnosed patients than for healthy donors.

Every patient was affected by relapse after autologous stem cell transplantation, while exposure to brentuximab vedotin was not uniform. This clonotype was sampled from a human donor with classical Hodgkin lymphoma. This material consisted of peripheral blood mononuclear cells (PBMCs), taken at baseline. The chain has TRBV28 and TRBJ2-7; TRBD2 aligns across 14 bases. CDR3 bases: TGTGCCAGCAGTGAATGGACTAGCGGGAGGAAGGGCGAGCAGTACTTC. Encoded protein: CASSEWTSGRKGEQYF.